The entry below describes one T cell receptor (beta chain). What antigen it recognizes has not been identified. Base qualities are not recorded, but no much larger clone differs from it by a single base. The method was the immunoSEQ multiplex PCR assay. For the multiplex PCR, a mixture combining 60 forward primers for TCR Vbeta segments and 13 reverse primers for TCR Jbeta segments was used. The CDR3 region of rearranged TCR beta genes was amplified from genomic DNA by a multiplex PCR assay. Amplified TCR beta libraries were sequenced as 87-base-pair reads on the Illumina HiSeq System. The published analysis was carried out like this. Across the 600 to 700 repertoires, a later analysis counted tens of millions of unique TCR beta chains, some 11 million of which were shared by at least two donors. Raw reads were error-corrected and collapsed into unique sequences with a nearest-neighbor algorithm that merged closely related sequences to remove PCR and sequencing errors. CDR3 sequences were aligned to IMGT reference sequences to assign V, D and J gene segments. For a sequence to be retained, a match of at least six nucleotides was required to both a V gene segment and a J gene segment. A rearrangement was called productive if the CDR3 had no stop codons and remained in frame with V and J, and every other rearrangement was called non-productive. CDR3 was defined by IMGT convention, running from the second conserved V-encoded cysteine to the conserved J-encoded phenylalanine. Sequences without an unambiguous match to a single V gene segment were excluded from the earlier analysis of about 600 of the donors. In an earlier analysis of approximately 590 of the donors, V segments were called functional above 56.7% productive rearrangements and were called segregating when the between-donor standard deviation exceeded 5%. A statistical classification framework was developed to diagnose cytomegalovirus status using the catalog of TCR beta chain sequences. V and J gene assignment, in a later analysis, came from comparing TCR nucleotide sequences with IMGT/GENE-DB human TR gene sequences. A later analysis assigned CDR3 sequences and most-parsimonious VDJ recombination scenarios with the TCRdist pipeline. In a later analysis, each TCR beta chain was defined by its CDR3 amino acid sequence together with its V-gene family, and reads lacking a unique V-gene family were excluded. In a later analysis, nearly 600 highly shared, low-generation-probability nucleotide sequences were removed to address suspected cross-contamination and a sequencing artifact. For each public chain, a later analysis derived a clonal expansion index from normalized ranks of inferred template counts within each repertoire. In a later analysis, generation probabilities were computed using a VDJ recombination model fitted to out-of-frame rearrangements, and the results were checked against IGoR. A later analysis scored TCR-TCR, TCR-HLA and TCR-CMV co-occurrence with hypergeometric tests, applying a repertoire-size bias correction to TCR pairs. In a later analysis, false discovery rates were estimated by permuting HLA or CMV assignments 20 times. In a later analysis, co-occurring TCRs were grouped using DBSCAN, with TCRdist sequence similarity added in when clustering inside HLA-allele-positive subsets. Repertoires with fewer than 30,000 or more than 120,000 public chains, plus five repertoires with anomalous nucleotide sharing, were excluded from co-occurrence clustering. The clones in this table, taken by TCRdb from immuneACCESS, are in-frame only. Not every clone is retained; where verified, under half of the shortfall comes from an unresolved V gene, and the cause of the rest is unknown. D and trimming were read from the DNA, whereas the V and J calls and clone size are those reported in that table. The sample table holds 210,000 or so clones, of which 60% to 80% were seen once. Clones ranked in the top ten supply 1.5% to 2% of the sample.

The cohort consisted of 666 healthy bone marrow donors. At the time of sampling, every cohort member was nominally healthy, though immune exposures that went unrecorded were likely present. The donor tested CMV seronegative, placing the donor among the 350 or so seronegative members of the cohort. A peripheral blood sample was collected from each donor, and TCR beta sequencing was performed on peripheral blood mononuclear cells. The Qiagen DNeasy Blood Extraction Kit was used to extract genomic DNA from the blood cell samples. The data originate from a study of cytomegalovirus exposure and HLA in healthy donors (dated by TCRdb to the late 2010s). Regarding the complete study: In an earlier analysis of 550 to 750 of the donors, about 270 Gb of sequence data and some 120 million unique TCR beta sequences from about 179 million T cells were reported. Around 320 gigabases of sequencing data and approximately 84 million unique TCR sequences were included in an early release covering roughly 700 HLA-typed donors. Of the roughly 400 genotyped donors, approximately 80% were placed in the genetic ancestry cluster associated with self-reported Caucasian donors. The aim of the study was to test whether cataloging public T cell receptors could identify signatures of past pathogen exposure. The study profiled the T cell repertoires of hundreds of subjects by immunosequencing and related them to cytomegalovirus serostatus. A separate validation cohort of over a hundred different subjects was used in addition to the approximately 640-subject first cohort. To predict cytomegalovirus infection status, the study combined high-throughput TCR immunosequencing, statistical association of individual TCRs with disease status, and machine learning. A later analysis re-analyzed previously published TCR beta repertoires from about 730 donors and added high-resolution HLA genotyping to study TCR occurrence patterns. Rather than using new phenotypic data, the later analysis identified candidate immune exposures from TCR beta sequences and from how often those sequences occurred across donors. An earlier analysis of 587 of the donors used high-throughput TCR beta sequencing to judge whether each TCR beta V gene segment behaved as functional or pseudogenic. Alongside the repertoire data, information on donor age, sex, ethnicity and CMV serostatus was compiled. A later genetic analysis took genome-wide SNP genotypes for 398 of the 666 donors and used that subset as a discovery cohort. All discovery cohort repertoires had been generated on a single sequencing platform. HLA typing included class I and class II loci at four-digit resolution. The number of typed donors differed by locus: roughly 620-640 for A, B, C, DRB1 and DQB1; 522 for DQA1; some 610 for DPA1; and some 430 for DPB1. A few DR-DQ haplotypes were treated as single units for association and clustering because of strong linkage in the cohort. Among a few hundred genotyped donors of the cohort, an average of approximately 230,000 unique TCR beta nucleotide sequences were sequenced per donor, 15% to 20% of them non-productive. Beyond this particular receptor, the publication reports: Several of the top co-occurrence clusters appeared to be linked to parvovirus B19, influenza, CMV and Epstein-Barr virus, according to a later analysis. A later genetic analysis associated a missense DCLRE1C variant with V-gene and J-gene trimming of TCR beta chains, and an independent cohort replicated the association. It was suggested by the authors that the approach could potentially be generalized to other disease states and immunological phenotypes. In an earlier analysis of about 550 of the donors, most TCR beta V segments were observed in productive rearrangements about 87% or about 30% of the time, broadly matching IMGT annotations. In vitro tests confirmed that a few of the cytomegalovirus-associated TCR beta chains recognize cytomegalovirus antigens. Correlated functional status among segregating V segments might be attributable to linkage disequilibrium, but an unknown experimental factor could not be ruled out. Some IMGT-functional V segments, including TRBV6-2 and TRBV6-3, could not be distinguished by the 87-base-pair reads and were therefore excluded. A further reported finding was that TCR beta sequences accurately predicted the HLA-A and HLA-B alleles for most subjects in the first cohort. In a later analysis, HLA-associated TCR beta chains showed more clonal expansion and lower generation probabilities than non-associated chains that were equally common. According to a later analysis, TCR association rates differed among HLA loci, with DRB1 alleles showing the most associated TCRs and HLA-C alleles showing the fewest. The classifier was reported to diagnose cytomegalovirus status with high specificity and sensitivity in both the original and validation cohorts. The only immune exposure information available for the cohort was CMV serostatus. In a later analysis, 16,951 TCR beta sequences were associated with specific HLA alleles at a false discovery rate of 0.05. While some public TCRs were present in many individuals, most TCR sequences turned up only very rarely across donors. Because some donors lacked HLA typing at each locus, the association tests relied only on the typed subset. Roughly uniform sequencing depth across donors was assumed in presence/absence analyses, although this assumption may not hold. A cluster of highly shared sequence variants was judged likely to represent a technical artifact of the sequencing pipeline. The cohort was sequenced for TCR beta chains only, and without alpha or paired-chain data the features that could be detected were limited. Because counts were too low, more than 15 rarely observed V segments, including chromosome 9 orphons, were left out of the earlier analysis of 587 of the donors. According to a later genetic analysis, donors in an Asian-associated ancestry cluster had fewer N-insertions in productive TCRs than the approximately 710-donor mean. The study listed 164 TCR beta chains as associated with cytomegalovirus. Most CMV-associated TCR beta chains appeared to be HLA-restricted in a later analysis, and the HLA associations seemed to be driven largely by CMV exposure. Strong co-occurrence of HLA alleles, especially DR and DQ, made assigning TCR associations to individual alleles difficult.

V is cut by 2 bases and J by 5 bases, and the space between the germline ends is 13 bases. The germline V gene yields SGDLS for CDR1 and YYNGEE for CDR2. Counted from cysteine to phenylalanine, this CDR3 has 15 amino acids. Of the read, only the CDR3 DNA is kept; its 45 bases are in frame from base 1. The clonotype originates from a man aged 18 to 30 in good health and CMV-seronegative. Sequences were obtained from PBMCs. The chain is encoded by TRBV9 joined to TRBJ2-2; the D gene is possibly TRBD1, with 6 bases matching. The sequenced DNA: TGTGCCAGCAGCGTTGAAGGACAGCCAACCGGGGAGCTGTTTTTT. Its translation is CASSVEGQPTGELFF.